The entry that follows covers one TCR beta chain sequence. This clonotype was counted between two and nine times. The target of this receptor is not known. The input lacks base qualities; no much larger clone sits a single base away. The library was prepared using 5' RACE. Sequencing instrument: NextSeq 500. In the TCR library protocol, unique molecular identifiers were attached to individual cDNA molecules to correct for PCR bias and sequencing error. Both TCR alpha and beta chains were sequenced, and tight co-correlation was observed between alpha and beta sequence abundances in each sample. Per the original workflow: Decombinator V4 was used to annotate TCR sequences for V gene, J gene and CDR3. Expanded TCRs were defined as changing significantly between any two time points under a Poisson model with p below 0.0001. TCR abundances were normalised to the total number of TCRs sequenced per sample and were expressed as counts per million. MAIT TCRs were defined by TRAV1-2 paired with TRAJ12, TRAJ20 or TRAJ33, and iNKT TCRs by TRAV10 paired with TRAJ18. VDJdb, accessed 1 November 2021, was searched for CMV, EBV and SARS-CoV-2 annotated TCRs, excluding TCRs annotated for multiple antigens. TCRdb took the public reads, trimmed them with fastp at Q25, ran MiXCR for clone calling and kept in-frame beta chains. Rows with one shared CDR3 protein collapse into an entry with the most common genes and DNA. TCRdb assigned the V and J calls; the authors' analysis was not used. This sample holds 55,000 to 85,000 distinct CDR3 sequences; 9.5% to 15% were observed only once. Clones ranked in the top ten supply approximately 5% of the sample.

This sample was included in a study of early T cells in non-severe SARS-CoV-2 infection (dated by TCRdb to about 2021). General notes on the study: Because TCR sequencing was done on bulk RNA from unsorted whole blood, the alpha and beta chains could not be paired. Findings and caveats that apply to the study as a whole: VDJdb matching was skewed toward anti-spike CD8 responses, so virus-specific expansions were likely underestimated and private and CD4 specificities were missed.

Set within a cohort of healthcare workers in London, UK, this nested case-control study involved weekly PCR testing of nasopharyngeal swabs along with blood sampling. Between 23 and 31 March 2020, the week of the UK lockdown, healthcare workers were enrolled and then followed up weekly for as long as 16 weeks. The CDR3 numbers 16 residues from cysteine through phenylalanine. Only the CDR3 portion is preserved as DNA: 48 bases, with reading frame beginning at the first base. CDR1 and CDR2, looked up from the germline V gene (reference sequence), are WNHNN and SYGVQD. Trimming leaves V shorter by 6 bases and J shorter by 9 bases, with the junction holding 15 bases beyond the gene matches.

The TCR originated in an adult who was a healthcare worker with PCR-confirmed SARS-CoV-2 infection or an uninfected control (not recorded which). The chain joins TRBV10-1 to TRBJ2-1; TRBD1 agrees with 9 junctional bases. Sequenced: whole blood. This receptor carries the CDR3 CASSETGTGPLSEQFF. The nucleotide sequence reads TGCGCCAGCAGCGAAACCGGGACAGGGCCTCTGAGTGAGCAGTTCTTC.